This TCR beta chain was documented in a study of T cell clonality in common variable immunodeficiency. Study-wide findings and caveats: Fewer deletions and N-nucleotide insertions were reportedly seen in common variable immunodeficiency TCR beta sequences. Fewer TCRbeta clones were shared among CVID subjects than controls.

Clones were sequenced by immunoSEQ multiplex PCR, and TCRdb holds only the in-frame ones, with some missing. The data show about 34,000 clones, with none appearing a single time. Patients had low serum IgG, IgA and/or IgM and specific antibody deficiency. CVID subjects were 15 or so female and 25 to 30 male, aged roughly 8 to 64. CVID subjects had received replacement immunoglobulin for at least one year. In its sample, this clone was seen many times. Its antigen remains unknown. Sequencing was performed on peripheral blood mononuclear cells. The clonotype comes from a human donor with common variable immunodeficiency.

CDR3 protein: CSARRLAGIGETQYF. The part of the CDR3 DNA that was read is TGCAGTGCTAGGCGGCTAGCGGGTATAGGGGAGACC. The chain employs TRBV20-1 and TRBJ2-5; the match to TRBD2 covers 8 bases. The read ends 3 residues before the CDR3 terminus; that terminus is restored from the germline J gene. Germline trimming cut 3 bases from V and 5 bases from J; bases unmatched to any gene: 11. This CDR3 spans 15 amino acids. Germline CDR1 reads DFQATT; CDR2 reads SNEGSKA (reference sequence).